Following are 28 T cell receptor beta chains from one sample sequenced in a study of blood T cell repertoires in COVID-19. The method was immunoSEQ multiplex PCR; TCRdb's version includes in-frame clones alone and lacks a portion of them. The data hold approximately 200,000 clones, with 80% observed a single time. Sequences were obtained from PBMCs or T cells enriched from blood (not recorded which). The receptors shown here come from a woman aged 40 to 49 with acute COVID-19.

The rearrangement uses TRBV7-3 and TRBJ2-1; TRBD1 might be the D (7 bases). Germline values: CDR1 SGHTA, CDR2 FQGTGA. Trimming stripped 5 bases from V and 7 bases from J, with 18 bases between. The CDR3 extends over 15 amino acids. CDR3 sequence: CASSPRPGGWNEQFF. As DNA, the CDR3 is TGTGCCAGCAGCCCTAGACCAGGGGGGTGGAATGAGCAGTTCTTC. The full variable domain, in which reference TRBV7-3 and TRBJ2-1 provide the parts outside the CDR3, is GAGVSQTPSNKVTEKGKYVELRCDPISGHTALYWYRQSLGQGPEFLIYFQGTGAADDSGLPNDRFFAVRPEGSVSTLKIQRTERGDSAVYLCASSPRPGGWNEQFFGPGTRLTVL.

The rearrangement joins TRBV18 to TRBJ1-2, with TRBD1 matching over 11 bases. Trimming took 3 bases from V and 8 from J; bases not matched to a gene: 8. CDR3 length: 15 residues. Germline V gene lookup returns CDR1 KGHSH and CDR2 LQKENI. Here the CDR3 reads CASSPEGQGAGGYTF. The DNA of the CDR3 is TGTGCCAGCTCACCCGAAGGACAGGGGGCAGGGGGCTACACCTTC.

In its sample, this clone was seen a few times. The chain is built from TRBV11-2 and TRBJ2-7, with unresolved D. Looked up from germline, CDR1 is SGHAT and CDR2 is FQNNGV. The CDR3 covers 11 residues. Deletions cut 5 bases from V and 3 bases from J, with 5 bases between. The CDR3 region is CASSGNYEQYF. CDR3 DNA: TGTGCCAGCAGCGGCAACTACGAGCAGTACTTC.

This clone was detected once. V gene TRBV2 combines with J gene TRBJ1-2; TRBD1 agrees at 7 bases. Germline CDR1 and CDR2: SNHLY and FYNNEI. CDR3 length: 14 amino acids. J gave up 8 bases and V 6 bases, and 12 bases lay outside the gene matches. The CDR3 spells CASRSTTGFDGYTF. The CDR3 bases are TGTGCCAGCAGGTCGACGACAGGGTTCGACGGCTACACCTTC.

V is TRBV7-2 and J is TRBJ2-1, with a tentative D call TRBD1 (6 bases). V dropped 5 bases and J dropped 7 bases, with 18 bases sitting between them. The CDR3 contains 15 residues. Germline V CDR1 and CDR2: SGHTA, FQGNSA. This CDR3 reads CASSPTGQSGNEQFF. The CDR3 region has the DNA TGTGCCAGCAGCCCGACTGGACAGTCGGGGAATGAGCAGTTCTTC.

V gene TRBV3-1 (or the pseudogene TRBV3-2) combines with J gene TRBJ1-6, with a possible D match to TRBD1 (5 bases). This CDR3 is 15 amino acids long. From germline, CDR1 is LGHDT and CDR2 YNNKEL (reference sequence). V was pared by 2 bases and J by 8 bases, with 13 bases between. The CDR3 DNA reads TGTGCCAGCAGCCAAACCACAGGACGTTATTCACCCCTCCACTTT. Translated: CASSQTTGRYSPLHF.

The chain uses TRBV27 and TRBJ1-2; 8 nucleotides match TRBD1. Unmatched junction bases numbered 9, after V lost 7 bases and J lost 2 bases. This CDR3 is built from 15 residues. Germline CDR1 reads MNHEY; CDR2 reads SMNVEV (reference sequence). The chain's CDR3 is CASTSSGQENYGYTF. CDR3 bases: TGTGCCAGCACATCCTCGGGACAGGAGAACTATGGCTACACCTTC.

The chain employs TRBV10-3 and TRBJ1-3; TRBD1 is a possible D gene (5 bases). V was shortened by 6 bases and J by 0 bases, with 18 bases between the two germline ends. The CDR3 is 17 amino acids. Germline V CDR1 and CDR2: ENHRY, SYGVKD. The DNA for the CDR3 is TGTGCCATCAGCCCCAAGACAGCATCTCCCTCTGGAAACACCATATATTTT. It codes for CAISPKTASPSGNTIYF.

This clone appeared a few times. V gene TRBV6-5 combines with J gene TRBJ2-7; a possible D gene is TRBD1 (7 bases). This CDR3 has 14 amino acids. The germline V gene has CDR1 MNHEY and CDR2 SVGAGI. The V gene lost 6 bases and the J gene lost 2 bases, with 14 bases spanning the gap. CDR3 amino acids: CASRAQGGTYEQYF. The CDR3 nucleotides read TGTGCCAGCAGGGCTCAGGGGGGAACCTACGAGCAGTACTTC.

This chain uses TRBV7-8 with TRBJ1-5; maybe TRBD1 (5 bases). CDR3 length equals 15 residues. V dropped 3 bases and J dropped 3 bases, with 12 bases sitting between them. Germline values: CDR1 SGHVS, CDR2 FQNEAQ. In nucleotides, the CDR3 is TGTGCCAGCAGCTTCGCGAAGGGGCTCAATCAGCCCCAGCATTTT. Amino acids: CASSFAKGLNQPQHF.

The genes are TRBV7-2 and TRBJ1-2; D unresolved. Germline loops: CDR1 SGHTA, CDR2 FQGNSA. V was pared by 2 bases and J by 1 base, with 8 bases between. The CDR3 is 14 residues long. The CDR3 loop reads CASSLSGNNYGYTF. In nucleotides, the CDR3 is TGTGCCAGCAGCTTATCCGGGAATAACTATGGCTACACCTTC.

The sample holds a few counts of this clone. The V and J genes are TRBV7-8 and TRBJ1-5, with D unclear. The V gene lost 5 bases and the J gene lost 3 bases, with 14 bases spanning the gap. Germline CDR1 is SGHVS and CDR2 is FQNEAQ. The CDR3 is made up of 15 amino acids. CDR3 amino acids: CASSPIGGINQPQHF. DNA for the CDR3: TGTGCCAGCAGCCCCATTGGAGGAATCAATCAGCCCCAGCATTTT.

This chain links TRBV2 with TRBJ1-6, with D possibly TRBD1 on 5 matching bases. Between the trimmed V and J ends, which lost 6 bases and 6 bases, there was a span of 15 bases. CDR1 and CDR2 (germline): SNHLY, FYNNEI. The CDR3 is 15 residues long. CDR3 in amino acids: CASSGTPLGNSPLHF. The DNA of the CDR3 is TGTGCCAGCAGCGGGACTCCCCTGGGTAATTCACCCCTCCACTTT. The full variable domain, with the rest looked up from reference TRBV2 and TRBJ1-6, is EPEVTQTPSHQVTQMGQEVILRCVPISNHLYFYWYRQILGQKVEFLVSFYNNEISEKSEIFDDQFSVERPDGSNFTLKIRSTKLEDSAMYFCASSGTPLGNSPLHFGNGTRLTVT.

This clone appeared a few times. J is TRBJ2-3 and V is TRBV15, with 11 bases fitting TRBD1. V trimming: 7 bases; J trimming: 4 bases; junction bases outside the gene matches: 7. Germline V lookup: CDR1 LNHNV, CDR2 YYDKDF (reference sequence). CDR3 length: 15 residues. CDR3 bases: TGTGCCACCACACCGGGACAGGGGGACGCAGATACGCAGTATTTT. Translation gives CATTPGQGDADTQYF.

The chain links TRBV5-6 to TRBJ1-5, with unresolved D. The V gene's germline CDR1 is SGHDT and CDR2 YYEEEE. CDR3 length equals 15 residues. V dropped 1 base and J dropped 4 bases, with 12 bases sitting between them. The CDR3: CASSLFSGVNQPQHF. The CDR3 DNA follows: TGTGCCAGCAGCTTGTTTTCCGGGGTTAATCAGCCCCAGCATTTT.

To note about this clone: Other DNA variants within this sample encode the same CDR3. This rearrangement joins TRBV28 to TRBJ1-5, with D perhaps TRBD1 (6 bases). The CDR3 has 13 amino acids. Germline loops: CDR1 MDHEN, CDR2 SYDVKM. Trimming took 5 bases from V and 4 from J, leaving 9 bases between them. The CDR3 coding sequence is TGTGCCAGCAGTAGGACAGTAAATCAGCCCCAGCATTTT. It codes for CASSRTVNQPQHF.

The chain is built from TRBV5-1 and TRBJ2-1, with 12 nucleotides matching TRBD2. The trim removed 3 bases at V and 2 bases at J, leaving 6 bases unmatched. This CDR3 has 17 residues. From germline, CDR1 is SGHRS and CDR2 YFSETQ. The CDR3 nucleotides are TGCGCCAGCAGCTCCCGACTAGCGGGAGAAGCCTACAATGAGCAGTTCTTC. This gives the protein CASSSRLAGEAYNEQFF.

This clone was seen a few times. The CDR3 is CASSAGTGPYEQYF. The CDR3 DNA reads TGTGCCAGCAGTGCAGGGACAGGTCCCTACGAGCAGTACTTC. The V call is TRBV27, the J call TRBJ2-7; 8 bases map to TRBD1. Germline V lookup: CDR1 MNHEY, CDR2 SMNVEV (reference sequence). V was clipped by 5 bases and J by 2 bases; unmatched bases: 5. This CDR3 is built from 14 residues.

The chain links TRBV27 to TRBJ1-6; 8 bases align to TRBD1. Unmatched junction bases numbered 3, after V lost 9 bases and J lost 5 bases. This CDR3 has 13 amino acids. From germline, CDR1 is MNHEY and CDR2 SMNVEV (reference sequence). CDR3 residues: CASGQGNNSPLHF. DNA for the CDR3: TGTGCCAGTGGACAGGGAAATAATTCACCCCTCCACTTT.

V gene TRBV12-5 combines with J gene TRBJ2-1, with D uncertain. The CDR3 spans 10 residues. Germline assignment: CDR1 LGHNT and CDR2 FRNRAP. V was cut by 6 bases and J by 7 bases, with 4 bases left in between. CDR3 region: CASGPNEQFF. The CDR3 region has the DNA TGTGCTAGTGGCCCGAATGAGCAGTTCTTC. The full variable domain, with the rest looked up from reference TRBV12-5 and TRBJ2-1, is DARVTQTPRHKVTEMGQEVTMRCQPILGHNTVFWYRQTMMQGLELLAYFRNRAPLDDSGMPKDRFSAEMPDATLATLKIQPSEPRDSAVYFCASGPNEQFFGPGTRLTVL.

CDR3 sequence (DNA): TGTGCCAGCAGCCATCGGGACTTTTGGGTTAACACTGAAGCTTTCTTT. Protein: CASSHRDFWVNTEAFF. The chain uses TRBV14 and TRBJ1-1, with D perhaps matching TRBD1 (5 bases). The CDR3 loop spans 16 amino acids. Germline V gene sequence: CDR1 SGHDN, CDR2 FVKESK. The V end was cut by 3 bases, the J end by 2 bases, with 16 bases between.

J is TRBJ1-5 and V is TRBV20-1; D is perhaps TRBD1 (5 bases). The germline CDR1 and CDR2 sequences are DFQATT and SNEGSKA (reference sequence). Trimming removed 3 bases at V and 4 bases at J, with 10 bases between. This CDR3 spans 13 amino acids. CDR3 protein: CSASGGENQPQHF. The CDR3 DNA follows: TGCAGTGCTAGTGGGGGAGAAAATCAGCCCCAGCATTTT.

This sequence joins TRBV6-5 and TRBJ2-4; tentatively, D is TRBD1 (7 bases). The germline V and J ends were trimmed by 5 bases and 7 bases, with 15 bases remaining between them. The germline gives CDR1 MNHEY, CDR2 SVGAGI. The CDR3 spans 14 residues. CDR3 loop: CASSQGGLLNIQYF. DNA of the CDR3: TGTGCCAGCAGTCAGGGGGGACTTCTGAACATTCAGTACTTC.

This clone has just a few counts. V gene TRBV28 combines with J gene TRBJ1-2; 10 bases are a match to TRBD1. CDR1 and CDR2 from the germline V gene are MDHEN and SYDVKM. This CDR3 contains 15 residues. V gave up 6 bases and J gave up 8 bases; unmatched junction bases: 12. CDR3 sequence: CASSPRTGGVRGYTF. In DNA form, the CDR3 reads TGTGCCAGCAGCCCGAGGACAGGGGGGGTTCGGGGCTACACCTTC.

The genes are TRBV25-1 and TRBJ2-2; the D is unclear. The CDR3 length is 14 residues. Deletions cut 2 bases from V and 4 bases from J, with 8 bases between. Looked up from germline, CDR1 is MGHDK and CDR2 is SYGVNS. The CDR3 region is CASSEIGGTGELFF. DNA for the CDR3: TGTGCCAGCAGTGAAATCGGCGGCACCGGGGAGCTGTTTTTT.

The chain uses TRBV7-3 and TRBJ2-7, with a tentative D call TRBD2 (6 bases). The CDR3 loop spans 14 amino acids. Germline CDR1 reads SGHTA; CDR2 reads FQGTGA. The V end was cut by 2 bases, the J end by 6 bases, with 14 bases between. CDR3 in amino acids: CASSLDGSGGEQYF. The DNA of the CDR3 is TGTGCCAGCAGCTTAGACGGGAGCGGAGGCGAGCAGTACTTC. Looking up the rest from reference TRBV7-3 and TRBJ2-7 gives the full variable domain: GAGVSQTPSNKVTEKGKYVELRCDPISGHTALYWYRQSLGQGPEFLIYFQGTGAADDSGLPNDRFFAVRPEGSVSTLKIQRTERGDSAVYLCASSLDGSGGEQYFGPGTRLTVT.

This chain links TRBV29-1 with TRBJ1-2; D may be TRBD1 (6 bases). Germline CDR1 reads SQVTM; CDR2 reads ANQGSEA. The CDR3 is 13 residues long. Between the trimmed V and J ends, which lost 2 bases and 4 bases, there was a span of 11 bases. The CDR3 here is CSVETTGSYGYTF. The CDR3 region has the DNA TGCAGCGTTGAAACGACAGGCTCCTATGGCTACACCTTC.

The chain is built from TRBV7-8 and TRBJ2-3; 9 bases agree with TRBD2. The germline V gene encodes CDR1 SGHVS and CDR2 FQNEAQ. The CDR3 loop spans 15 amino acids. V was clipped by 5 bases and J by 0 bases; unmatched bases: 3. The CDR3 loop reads CASSLLAGSTDTQYF. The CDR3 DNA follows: TGTGCCAGCAGCCTGCTAGCGGGGAGCACAGATACGCAGTATTTT.